In this sample, the clone carrying this T cell receptor beta chain turned up once. Its antigen is still unknown. This entry is derived from a study of lymphopenia after photon versus proton radiotherapy. Regarding the study as a whole: Post-nadir diversity loss with photons came from oligoclonal expansion, particularly CD8+ Temra cells. Proton therapy kept repertoires fairly stable, unlike photons, which gained effector/memory cells.

TCRdb's copy holds only in-frame clones and misses some; the assay was immunoSEQ multiplex PCR. In the table there are 35,000 to 45,000 clones, about 84% of which are singletons. The TCR was taken from a man aged 50 to 60 with gastric cancer. Sequencing used peripheral blood, obtained from a patient treated with photon-based radiotherapy.

This CDR3 reads CASRTRGETQYF. CDR3 DNA sequence: TGTGCCAGCAGGACCAGGGGGGAGACCCAGTACTTC. The rearrangement uses TRBV6-6 and TRBJ2-5; 7 nucleotides align to TRBD1. Germline values: CDR1 MNHNY, CDR2 SVGAGI (reference sequence). The J segment lost 5 bases and the V segment lost 6 bases, leaving 3 bases of the junction unmatched. This CDR3 contains 12 residues.